The subject of this entry is one T cell receptor beta chain. The same CDR3 can be traced to other DNA sequences in this sample. Profiling relied on immunoSEQ multiplex PCR, and the TCRdb table lists in-frame clones only, not all of them. This sample has fewer than 250,000 clones, with approximately 90% found just once. This specimen comes from a study of blood T cell repertoires in COVID-19. The overall study: COVID-19 samples, acute and convalescent, were from the United States, Italy and Spain. PBMCs, B-cell-depleted T cells, or T cells provided the cDNA or gDNA that made up the material.

The CDR3 consists of 16 residues. V was clipped by 1 base and J by 1 base; unmatched bases: 2. Germline CDR1 reads LNHDA; CDR2 reads SQIVND (reference sequence). This clonotype originated in a man in his forties with acute or convalescent COVID-19. Sequenced sample: peripheral blood. The rearrangement joins TRBV19 to TRBJ2-5, with TRBD1 matching 11 bases. The chain's CDR3 is CASSIGGTGGQETQYF. The CDR3, as DNA: TGTGCCAGTAGTATAGGGGGGACAGGGGGCCAAGAGACCCAGTACTTC.